The 17 T cell receptor beta chains in this list originate from one sample, sequenced in a study of blood T cell repertoires in COVID-19. Only in-frame clones appear in the TCRdb table, and some are missing; sequencing was by immunoSEQ multiplex PCR. The data contain under 500,000 clones, 80% to 90% of them seen just once; the ten biggest clones take up roughly 1.1%. The sample consisted of PBMCs or T cells enriched from blood (not recorded which). These receptors came from a man aged 25 to 40 who had recovered from COVID-19.

The CDR3 nucleotides read TGCGCCAGCAGCGGAGGGACTAGCGGGAGGGTGGAGTTCTTC. It codes for CASSGGTSGRVEFF. V is TRBV5-1 and J is TRBJ2-1; the match to TRBD2 covers 16 bases. CDR3 length equals 14 residues. In germline, CDR1 is SGHRS, CDR2 YFSETQ. With V trimmed by 4 bases and J by 14 bases, 6 bases remained unmatched. The full variable domain, its missing parts supplied by reference TRBV5-1 and TRBJ2-1, is KAGVTQTPRYLIKTRGQQVTLSCSPISGHRSVSWYQQTPGQGLQFLFEYFSETQRNKGNFPGRFSGRQFSNSRSEMNVSTLELGDSALYLCASSGGTSGRVEFFGPGTRLTVL.

The chain couples TRBV11-2 to TRBJ2-7; 7 bases are shared with TRBD2. The CDR3 sequence is 18 residues long. Trimming removed 6 bases from V and 3 bases from J; junction bases left unmatched: 20. Germline V CDR1 and CDR2: SGHAT, FQNNGV. The CDR3 loop is CASSSIRGLAAKNYEQYF. For the CDR3, the DNA is TGTGCCAGCAGTTCCATCCGAGGGCTAGCGGCAAAAAACTACGAGCAGTACTTC.

This chain uses TRBV18 with TRBJ1-2; TRBD1 matches 7 bases. J was trimmed by 2 bases and V by 1 base; bases with no gene match: 7. The CDR3 covers 16 residues. Germline V gene lookup returns CDR1 KGHSH and CDR2 LQKENI. The CDR3 protein is CASSPRDRNLNYGYTF. For the CDR3, the DNA is TGTGCCAGCTCACCACGGGACAGAAACTTAAACTATGGCTACACCTTC.

V usage is TRBV28 and J usage is TRBJ2-1; TRBD2 agrees at 10 bases. The length of the CDR3 is 13 residues. Per germline, CDR1 MDHEN and CDR2 SYDVKM. V lost 9 bases, J lost 7 bases, and 6 bases stayed unmatched. The CDR3 coding sequence is TGTGCCAGTAGGCTAGCGGGAGCTAATGAGCAGTTCTTC. It yields the protein CASRLAGANEQFF. Together with reference TRBV28 and TRBJ2-1, the CDR3 gives the full variable domain: DVKVTQSSRYLVKRTGEKVFLECVQDMDHENMFWYRQDPGLGLRLIYFSYDVKMKEKGDIPEGYSVSREKKERFSLILESASTNQTSMYLCASRLAGANEQFFGPGTRLTVL.

The chain is built from TRBV29-1 and TRBJ1-3; D remains unclear. V was trimmed by 7 bases and J by 0 bases, leaving 10 bases between them. Per germline, CDR1 SQVTM and CDR2 ANQGSEA. The CDR3 totals 13 residues. CDR3 region: CSAARGSGNTIYF. For the CDR3, the DNA is TGCAGCGCAGCGCGGGGCTCTGGAAACACCATATATTTT.

The rearrangement uses TRBV29-1 and TRBJ2-5; 8 positions agree with TRBD2. The junction had 5 bases not matched to a gene; V was cut back by 2 bases and J by 0 bases. Germline V gene lookup returns CDR1 SQVTM and CDR2 ANQGSEA. There are 15 residues in the CDR3. CDR3 DNA sequence: TGCAGCGTTGAATGGGTAGCGGGGCACCAAGAGACCCAGTACTTC. Its protein is CSVEWVAGHQETQYF.

The chain links TRBV28 to TRBJ1-1, with a possible D match to TRBD1 (5 bases). The CDR3 has 13 residues. Germline V lookup: CDR1 MDHEN, CDR2 SYDVKM. Trimming stripped 7 bases from V and 2 bases from J, with 11 bases between. The DNA for the CDR3 is TGTGCCAGCACCATTCAGGGAAACACTGAAGCTTTCTTT. It codes for CASTIQGNTEAFF.

V and J are TRBV7-9 and TRBJ2-5, with D tentatively TRBD1 (6 bases). V dropped 2 bases and J dropped 4 bases, with 11 bases sitting between them. CDR1 and CDR2 (germline): SEHNR, FQNEAQ (reference sequence). The CDR3 runs to 14 residues. DNA for the CDR3: TGTGCCAGCAGCTTATCCGGGACAACAGAGACCCAGTACTTC. Its translation is CASSLSGTTETQYF.

The chain joins TRBV11-3 to TRBJ1-1; 7 positions match TRBD1. CDR1 SGHNT and CDR2 YENEEA come from the germline V gene. The CDR3 spans 13 residues. After removal of 6 bases from V and 5 bases from J, the junction contained 6 bases not matched to a gene. Here the CDR3 DNA reads TGTGCCAGCAGTAGACAGGGAATGACTGAAGCTTTCTTT. This sequence encodes CASSRQGMTEAFF.

The rearrangement links TRBV6-1 to TRBJ2-1; D gene unclear. Germline V gene sequence: CDR1 MNHNS, CDR2 SASEGT. V was cut by 4 bases and J by 4 bases, with 17 bases left in between. This CDR3 has 16 residues. The CDR3 sequence: CASSAEINTIYNEQFF. The CDR3 nucleotides are TGTGCCAGCAGTGCCGAAATCAACACAATTTACAATGAGCAGTTCTTC.

The rearrangement uses TRBV27 and TRBJ2-3; TRBD1 matches 7 bases. From germline, CDR1 is MNHEY and CDR2 SMNVEV (reference sequence). This CDR3 has 14 residues. V trimming: 5 bases; J trimming: 6 bases; junction bases outside the gene matches: 8. CDR3 sequence: CASSIRGLADTQYF. The CDR3 region has the DNA TGTGCCAGCAGTATAAGGGGGCTCGCGGATACGCAGTATTTT.

This chain links TRBV3-1 (or the pseudogene TRBV3-2) with TRBJ1-4, with 9 bases aligning to TRBD1. This CDR3 has 17 amino acids. Looked up from germline, CDR1 is LGHDT and CDR2 is YNNKEL (reference sequence). Trimming cost V 3 bases and J 5 bases; bases outside gene matches: 10. The chain's CDR3 is CASSHAYSGTGNEKLFF. DNA of the CDR3: TGTGCCAGCAGCCATGCATATTCCGGGACAGGGAATGAAAAACTGTTTTTT.

This clone was recorded once. V and J are TRBV9 and TRBJ2-3, with TRBD2 matching over 8 bases. The CDR3 spans 13 residues. The V gene's germline CDR1 is SGDLS and CDR2 YYNGEE. After removal of 5 bases from V and 6 bases from J, the junction contained 5 bases not matched to a gene. The CDR3 DNA sequence: TGTGCCAGCAGGGCGGGAGGCGAGGATACGCAGTATTTT. It yields the protein CASRAGGEDTQYF.

The chain links TRBV6-4 to TRBJ1-1, with D perhaps TRBD1 (5 bases). Germline V gene data show CDR1 as MRHNA and CDR2 as SNTAGT. The CDR3 length is 14 residues. V lost 6 bases, J lost 0 bases, and 11 bases lay in between. CDR3 nucleotides: TGTGCCAGCAGCCCGGACACCATGAACACTGAAGCTTTCTTT. It translates to CASSPDTMNTEAFF.

A few counts support this clone. This chain uses TRBV28 with TRBJ2-5, with D tentatively TRBD2 (6 bases). Germline V gene sequence: CDR1 MDHEN, CDR2 SYDVKM. The germline V and J ends were trimmed by 4 bases and 4 bases, with 10 bases remaining between them. The CDR3 runs 13 residues. CDR3 nucleotide sequence: TGTGCCAGCAGTTACGGGAGTCGAGAGACCCAGTACTTC. It encodes CASSYGSRETQYF.

The J gene is TRBJ1-5, the V gene TRBV2, with D perhaps matching TRBD1 (6 bases). V lost 2 bases and J lost 2, with 16 bases in between. The CDR3 contains 17 residues. CDR1 is SNHLY and CDR2 is FYNNEI in the germline V gene. The CDR3 sequence is CASSELGAGLGNQPQHF. The CDR3 region has the DNA TGTGCCAGCAGTGAATTGGGGGCAGGGCTGGGCAATCAGCCCCAGCATTTT.

The chain is built from TRBV4-1 and TRBJ2-7; D ambiguous. V was clipped by 1 base and J by 4 bases, with 11 bases between them. Germline assignment: CDR1 MGHRA and CDR2 YSYEKL. The CDR3 loop spans 14 amino acids. The CDR3 bases are TGCGCCAGCAGCCAAGGTCGCGGAGTTTACGAGCAGTACTTC. This codes for CASSQGRGVYEQYF.